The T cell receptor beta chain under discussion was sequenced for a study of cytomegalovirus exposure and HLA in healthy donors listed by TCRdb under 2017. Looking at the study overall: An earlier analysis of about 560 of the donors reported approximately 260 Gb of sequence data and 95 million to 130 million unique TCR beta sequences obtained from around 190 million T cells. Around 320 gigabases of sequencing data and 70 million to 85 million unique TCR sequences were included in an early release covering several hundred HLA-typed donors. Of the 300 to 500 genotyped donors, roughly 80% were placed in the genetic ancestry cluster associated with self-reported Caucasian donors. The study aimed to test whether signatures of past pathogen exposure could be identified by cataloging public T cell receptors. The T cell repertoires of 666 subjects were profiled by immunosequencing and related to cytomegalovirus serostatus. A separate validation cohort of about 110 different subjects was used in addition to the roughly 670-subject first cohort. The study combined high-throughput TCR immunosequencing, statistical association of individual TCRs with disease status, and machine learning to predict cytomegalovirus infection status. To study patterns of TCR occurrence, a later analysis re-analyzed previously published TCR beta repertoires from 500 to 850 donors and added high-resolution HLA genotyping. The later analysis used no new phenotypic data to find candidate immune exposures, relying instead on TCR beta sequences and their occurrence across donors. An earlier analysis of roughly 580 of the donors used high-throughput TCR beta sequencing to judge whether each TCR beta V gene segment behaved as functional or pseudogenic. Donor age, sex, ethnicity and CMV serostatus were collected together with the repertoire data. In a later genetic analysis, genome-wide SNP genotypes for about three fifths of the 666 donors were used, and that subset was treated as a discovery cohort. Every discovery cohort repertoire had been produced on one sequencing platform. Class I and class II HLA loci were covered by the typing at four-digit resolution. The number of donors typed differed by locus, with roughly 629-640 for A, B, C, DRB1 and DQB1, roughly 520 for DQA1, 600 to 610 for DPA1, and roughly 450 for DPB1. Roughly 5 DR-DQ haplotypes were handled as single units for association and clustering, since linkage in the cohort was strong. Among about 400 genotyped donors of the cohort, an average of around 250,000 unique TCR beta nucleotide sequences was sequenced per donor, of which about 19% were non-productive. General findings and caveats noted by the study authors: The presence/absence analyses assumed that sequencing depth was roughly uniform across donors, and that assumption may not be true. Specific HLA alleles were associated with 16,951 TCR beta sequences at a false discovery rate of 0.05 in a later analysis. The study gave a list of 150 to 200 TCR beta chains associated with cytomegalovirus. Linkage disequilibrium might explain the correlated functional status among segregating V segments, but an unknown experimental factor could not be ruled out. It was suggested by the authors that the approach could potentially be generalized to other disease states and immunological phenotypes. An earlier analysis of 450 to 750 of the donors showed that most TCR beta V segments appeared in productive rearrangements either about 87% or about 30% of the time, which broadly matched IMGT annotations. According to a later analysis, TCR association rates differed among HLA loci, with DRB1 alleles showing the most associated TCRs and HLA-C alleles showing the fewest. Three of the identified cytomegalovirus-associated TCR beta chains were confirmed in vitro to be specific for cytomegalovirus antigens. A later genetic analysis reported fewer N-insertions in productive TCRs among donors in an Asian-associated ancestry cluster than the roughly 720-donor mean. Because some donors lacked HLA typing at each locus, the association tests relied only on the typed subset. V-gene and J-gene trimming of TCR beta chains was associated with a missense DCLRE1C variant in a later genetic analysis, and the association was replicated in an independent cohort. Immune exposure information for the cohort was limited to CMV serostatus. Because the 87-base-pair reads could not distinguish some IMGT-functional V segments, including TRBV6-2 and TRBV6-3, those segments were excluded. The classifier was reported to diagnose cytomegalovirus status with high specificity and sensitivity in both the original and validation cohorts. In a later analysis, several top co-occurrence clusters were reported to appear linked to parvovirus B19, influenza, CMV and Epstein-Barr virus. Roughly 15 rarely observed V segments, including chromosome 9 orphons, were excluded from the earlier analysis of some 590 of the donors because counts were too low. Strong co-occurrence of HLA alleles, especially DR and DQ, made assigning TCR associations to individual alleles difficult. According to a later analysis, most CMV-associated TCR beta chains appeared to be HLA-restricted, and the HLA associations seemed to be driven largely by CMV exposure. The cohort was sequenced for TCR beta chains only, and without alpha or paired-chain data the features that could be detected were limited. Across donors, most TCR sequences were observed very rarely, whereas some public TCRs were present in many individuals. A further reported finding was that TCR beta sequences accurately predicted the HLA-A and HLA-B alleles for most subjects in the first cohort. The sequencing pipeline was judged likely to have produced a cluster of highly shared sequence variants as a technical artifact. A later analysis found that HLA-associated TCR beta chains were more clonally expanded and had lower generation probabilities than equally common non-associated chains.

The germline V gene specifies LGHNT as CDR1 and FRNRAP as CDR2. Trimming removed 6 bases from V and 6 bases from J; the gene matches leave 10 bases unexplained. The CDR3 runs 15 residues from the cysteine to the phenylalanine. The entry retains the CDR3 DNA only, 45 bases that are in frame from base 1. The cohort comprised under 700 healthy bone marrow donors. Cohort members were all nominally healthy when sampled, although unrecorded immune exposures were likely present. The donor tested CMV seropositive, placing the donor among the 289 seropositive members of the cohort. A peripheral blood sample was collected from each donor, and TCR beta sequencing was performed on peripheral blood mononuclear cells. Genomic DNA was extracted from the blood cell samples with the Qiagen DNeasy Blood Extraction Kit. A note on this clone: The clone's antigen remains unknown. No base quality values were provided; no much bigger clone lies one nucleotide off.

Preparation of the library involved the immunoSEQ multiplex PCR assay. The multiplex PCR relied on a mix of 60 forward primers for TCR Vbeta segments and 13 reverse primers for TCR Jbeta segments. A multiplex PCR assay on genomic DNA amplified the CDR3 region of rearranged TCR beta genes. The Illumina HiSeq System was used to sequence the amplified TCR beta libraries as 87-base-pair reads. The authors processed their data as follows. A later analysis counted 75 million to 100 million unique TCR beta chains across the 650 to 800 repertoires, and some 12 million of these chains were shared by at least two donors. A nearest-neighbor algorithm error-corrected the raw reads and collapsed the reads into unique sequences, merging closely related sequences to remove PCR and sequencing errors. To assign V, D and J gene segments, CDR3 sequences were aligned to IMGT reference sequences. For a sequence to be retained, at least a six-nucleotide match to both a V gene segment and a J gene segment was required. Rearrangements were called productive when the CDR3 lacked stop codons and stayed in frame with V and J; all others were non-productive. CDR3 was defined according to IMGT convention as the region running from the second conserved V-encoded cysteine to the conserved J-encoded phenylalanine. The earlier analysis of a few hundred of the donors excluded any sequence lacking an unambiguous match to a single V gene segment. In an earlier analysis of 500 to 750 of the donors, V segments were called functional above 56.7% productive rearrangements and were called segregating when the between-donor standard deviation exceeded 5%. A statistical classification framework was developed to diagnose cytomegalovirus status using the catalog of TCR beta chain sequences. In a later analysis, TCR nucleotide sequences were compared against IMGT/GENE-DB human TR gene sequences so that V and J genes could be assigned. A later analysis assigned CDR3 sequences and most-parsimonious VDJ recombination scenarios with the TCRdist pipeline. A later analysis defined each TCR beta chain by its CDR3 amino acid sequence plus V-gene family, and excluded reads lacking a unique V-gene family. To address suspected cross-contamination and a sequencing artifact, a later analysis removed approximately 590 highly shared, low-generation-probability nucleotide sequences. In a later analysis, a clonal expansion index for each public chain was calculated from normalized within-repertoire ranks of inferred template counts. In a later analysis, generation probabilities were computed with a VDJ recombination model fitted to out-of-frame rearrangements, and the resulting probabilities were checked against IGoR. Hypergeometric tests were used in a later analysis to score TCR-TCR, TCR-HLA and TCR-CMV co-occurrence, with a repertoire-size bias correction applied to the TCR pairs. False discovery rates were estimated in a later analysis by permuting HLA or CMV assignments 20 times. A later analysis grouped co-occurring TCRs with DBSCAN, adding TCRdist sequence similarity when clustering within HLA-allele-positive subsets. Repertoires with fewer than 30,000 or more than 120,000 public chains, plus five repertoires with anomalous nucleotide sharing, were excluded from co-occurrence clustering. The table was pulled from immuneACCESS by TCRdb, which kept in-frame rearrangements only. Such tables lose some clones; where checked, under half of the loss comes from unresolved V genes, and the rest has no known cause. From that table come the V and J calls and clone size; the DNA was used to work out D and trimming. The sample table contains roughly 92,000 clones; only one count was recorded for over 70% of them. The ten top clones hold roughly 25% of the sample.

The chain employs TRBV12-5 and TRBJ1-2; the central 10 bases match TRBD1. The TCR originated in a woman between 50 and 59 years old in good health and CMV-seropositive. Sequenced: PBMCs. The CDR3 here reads CASGLYPGTGDGYTF. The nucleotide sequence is TGTGCTAGTGGCCTATACCCCGGGACAGGGGATGGCTACACCTTC. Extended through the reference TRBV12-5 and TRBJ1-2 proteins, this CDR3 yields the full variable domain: DARVTQTPRHKVTEMGQEVTMRCQPILGHNTVFWYRQTMMQGLELLAYFRNRAPLDDSGMPKDRFSAEMPDATLATLKIQPSEPRDSAVYFCASGLYPGTGDGYTFGSGTRLTVV.